The rows below give T cell receptor beta chains drawn from one sample of a study of early T cells in non-severe SARS-CoV-2 infection. Each CDR3 protein gets one entry after TCRdb re-called the 5' RACE reads with MiXCR. Of some 81,000 distinct CDR3 sequences in the sample, around 9.9% were seen once. Sample: whole blood. The source is an adult who was a healthcare worker with PCR-confirmed SARS-CoV-2 infection or an uninfected control (not recorded which). CDR3s include the opening cysteine and the closing phenylalanine or tryptophan. The D gene is left open where the match is weak. Expanded clones get a size class; other rows say once, few or many, or leave the size out.

j_call cdr3_length clone_size v_call d_call cdr3_nt cdr3_aa
TRBJ2-1 15 - TRBV24-1 TRBD1 TGTGCCACCAGTGATTTCAGGCAGGGGGCGAGTGAGCAGTTCTTC CATSDFRQGASEQFF
TRBJ1-2 14 many TRBV6-6 - TGTGCCAGCAGTTACGATGCGGGGAAGGATGGCTACACCTTC CASSYDAGKDGYTF
TRBJ2-7 15 few TRBV7-8 - TGTGCCAGCAGCTTCCGAGACAACCTCCCAGGGGAGCAGTACTTC CASSFRDNLPGEQYF
TRBJ1-2 12 many TRBV27 - TGTGCCAGCAGTCCCCGGGCCGGGGGCTACACCTTC CASSPRAGGYTF
TRBJ1-4 16 few TRBV28 - TGTGCCAGCAGTTTATCCCCAGGGCAGTTTAATGAAAAACTGTTTTTT CASSLSPGQFNEKLFF
TRBJ2-7 16 - TRBV3-1 - TGTGCCAGCAGCCAAGGGGCAACAGGACTTTCCTACGAGCAGTACTTC CASSQGATGLSYEQYF
TRBJ1-5 15 many TRBV20-1 TRBD1 TGCAGTGCTAGAGACGGGACAGGGGGCGGTCAGCCCCAGCATTTT CSARDGTGGGQPQHF
TRBJ2-3 15 few TRBV11-2 - TGTGCCAGCAGCCAACTAAGGCGTAGCACAGATACGCAGTATTTT CASSQLRRSTDTQYF
TRBJ2-7 15 many TRBV5-5 TRBD1 TGTGCCAGCAGTTACACCGGGACAGGGCGGTCCGAGCAGTACTTC CASSYTGTGRSEQYF
TRBJ1-2 11 medium-sized TRBV20-1 - TGCAGTGTCATTCCCCCAGGTGGCTACACCTTC CSVIPPGGYTF
TRBJ1-5 9 - TRBV10-1 - TGCGCCAGCAAGGGGGGAGGACATTTT CASKGGGHF
TRBJ2-7 14 few TRBV3-1 - TGTGCCAGCAGCCAACGAGGACTGGCCTACGAGCAGTACTTC CASSQRGLAYEQYF
TRBJ2-3 16 many TRBV20-1 - TGCAGTGCTAGAGATTTGAGATCTGGGCGGGGAGATACGCAGTATTTT CSARDLRSGRGDTQYF
TRBJ2-7 16 few TRBV11-2 - TGTGCCAGCAGTCGAGTACGCGGTCAGGGACCCTACGAGCAGTACTTC CASSRVRGQGPYEQYF
TRBJ2-7 14 many TRBV7-4 TRBD2 TGTGCCAGCAGCTTTGATCAGGGAGGGGACGAGCAGTACTTC CASSFDQGGDEQYF
TRBJ2-1 14 many TRBV28 - TGTGCCACCCGGACGGTTCTCTCCTACAATGAGCAGTTCTTC CATRTVLSYNEQFF
TRBJ1-2 15 many TRBV5-6 - TGTGCCAGCAGCTTGGCAGACCCCACGGACTATGGCTACACCTTC CASSLADPTDYGYTF
TRBJ2-5 12 - TRBV19 - TGTGCCAGTAGTATACAGGGGAAGACCCAGTACTTC CASSIQGKTQYF
TRBJ2-1 14 - TRBV7-2 TRBD2 TGTGCCAGTAATAAGCGGGAGGGCCGGAATGAGCAGTTCTTC CASNKREGRNEQFF
TRBJ2-3 16 - TRBV28 - TGTGCCAGCAGTTCCTCCGGTGGCGGGGACACAGATACGCAGTATTTT CASSSSGGGDTDTQYF
TRBJ2-3 14 - TRBV20-1 TRBD2 TGCAGTGCTAGCCGGACGGGAGGACGGGGTACGCAGTATTTT CSASRTGGRGTQYF
TRBJ1-2 14 few TRBV12-3/TRBV12-4 TRBD1 TGTGCCAGCAGTTGGGGACAGGGAACCTATGGCTACACCTTC CASSWGQGTYGYTF
TRBJ2-3 14 - TRBV14 - TGTGCCAGCAGCCCCCTTACTCCGGCAGATACGCAGTATTTT CASSPLTPADTQYF
TRBJ1-1 13 - TRBV27 TRBD1 TGTGCCAGCAGTATAGACAGGGGGACTGAAGCTTTCTTT CASSIDRGTEAFF
TRBJ2-4 15 few TRBV5-4 TRBD2 TGTGCCAGCAGCTTGCCTAGCGGGAGAGGAAACATTCAGTACTTC CASSLPSGRGNIQYF
TRBJ2-2 17 many TRBV4-1 - TGCGCCAGCAGCCAAGATCGGGGGACCAGGTGGTCCGGGGAGCTGTTTTTT CASSQDRGTRWSGELFF
TRBJ1-6 12 many TRBV28 - TGTGCCAGCAGTTTGGCTGATTCACCCCTCCACTTT CASSLADSPLHF
TRBJ1-1 14 - TRBV5-1 TRBD1 TGCGCCAGCAGCTTCGGACAGGGTCACACTGAAGCTTTCTTT CASSFGQGHTEAFF
TRBJ1-4 15 - TRBV14 - TGTGCCAGCAGCCATCATAGGGCTCCTAATGAAAAACTGTTTTTT CASSHHRAPNEKLFF
TRBJ2-1 14 many TRBV9 - TGTGCCAGCAGCGTGGAGGGGCAGTTCAATGAGCAGTTCTTC CASSVEGQFNEQFF
TRBJ2-1 17 few TRBV5-6 TRBD2 TGTGCCAGCAGCTCCGGGACTAGCGGGAGCTCCTACAATGAGCAGTTCTTC CASSSGTSGSSYNEQFF
TRBJ2-1 13 many TRBV24-1 - TGTGCCACCGCGCCGTGGACCTACAATGAGCAGTTCTTC CATAPWTYNEQFF
TRBJ1-2 12 few TRBV20-1 - TGCAGTGCTAGGACAACTGAATATGGCTACACCTTC CSARTTEYGYTF
TRBJ1-4 15 - TRBV3-1 TRBD1 TGTGCCAGCAGCTCCCGGGACAGAATTAATGAAAAACTGTTTTTT CASSSRDRINEKLFF
TRBJ2-1 14 few TRBV2 - TGTGCCAGCAGTGAGGTAGTCGGGGGCGTTGAGCAGTTCTTC CASSEVVGGVEQFF
TRBJ2-3 14 few TRBV7-2 TRBD1 TGTGCCAGCAGCTCCACAGGGGACCCAGCTACGCAGTATTTT CASSSTGDPATQYF
TRBJ2-3 15 - TRBV6-4 - TGTGCCAGCAGTCCGGGTGGGTCTAGCACAGATACGCAGTATTTT CASSPGGSSTDTQYF
TRBJ2-7 15 many TRBV27 TRBD1 TGTGCCAGCAGTCTGGTGGGACAGGGAACCTACGAGCAGTACTTC CASSLVGQGTYEQYF
TRBJ2-3 14 many TRBV7-9 - TGTGCCAGCAGCTACGAGGGGCAGGTGGATACGCAGTATTTT CASSYEGQVDTQYF
TRBJ2-3 12 many TRBV20-1 - TGCAGTGCTAGCCCGGACGAAGATACGCAGTATTTT CSASPDEDTQYF
TRBJ1-5 15 many TRBV7-8 TRBD1 TGTGCCAGCAGCTTAGACAGGGGAGGCAATCAGCCCCAGCATTTT CASSLDRGGNQPQHF
TRBJ2-6 16 - TRBV27 - TGTGCCAGCAGCCCGACAGTCCCACCTGGGGCCAACGTCCTGACTTTC CASSPTVPPGANVLTF
TRBJ2-5 13 few TRBV7-7 TRBD1 TGTGCCAGCAGCAACGGACAGGGGGAGACCCAGTACTTC CASSNGQGETQYF